The present T cell receptor (beta chain) was sequenced within a study of T cells in tuberculosis. Looking at the study overall: CD1B tetramers identified T cells specific for mycobacterial lipid GMM.

Sorting used thawed, overnight-rested PBMC stained with anti-CD3, a viability dye and GMM-loaded CD1B tetramer. CD1B tetramers were loaded with Rhodococcus equi-derived C32 glucose monomycolate. PBMC for tetramer sorting were first depleted of CD14-expressing monocytes. From each donor, some 90,000 tetramer-negative cells were sorted. Germline lookup yields CDR1 SNHLY and CDR2 FYNNEI. The CDR3 is made up of 14 amino acids. J gave up 1 base and V 4 bases, and 2 bases lay outside the gene matches. Sequencing was performed with immunoSEQ multiplex PCR; in TCRdb, only in-frame clones are kept and a portion is missing. The sample includes 50,000 or so clones, around 90% of them seen just once. Broader study findings: T cells binding CD1B-GMM tetramer weakly possibly escaped the sort.

J is TRBJ1-1 and V is TRBV2; 8 bases align to TRBD1. Sequencing was carried out using CD1b-GMM tetramer-negative cells sorted from PBMCs. The sequence derives from an adult woman with latent tuberculosis. CDR3 protein: CASSADRGNTEAFF. As DNA, the CDR3 is TGTGCCAGCAGTGCCGACAGGGGGAACACTGAAGCTTTCTTT.